This passage covers 14 T cell receptor beta chains from one sample sequenced in a study of shared clonotypes between healthy human individuals. The assay was immunoSEQ multiplex PCR, and TCRdb's table has in-frame clones only and misses some. The sample has 2 million to 2.5 million clones; 85% to 95% are singletons. The sample taken for sequencing was naive CD4+ T cells from PBMCs. Subset here: CD45RA+ positively selected. Receptors were obtained from a man between 18 and 29 years old in good health. Some clones in this sample may be carry-over from other donors' samples.

The chain uses TRBV15 and TRBJ2-7; TRBD2 is a possible D gene (6 bases). CDR3 length equals 14 residues. V lost 0 bases, J lost 3 bases, and 9 bases lay in between. Germline values: CDR1 LNHNV, CDR2 YYDKDF (reference sequence). CDR3 sequence (DNA): TGTGCCACCAGCAGAGATATGCGGGGCTACGAGCAGTACTTC. This translates into CATSRDMRGYEQYF.

The chain is built from TRBV28 and TRBJ1-1; no reliable D call. V was clipped by 6 bases and J by 1 base, with 9 bases between them. There are 13 residues in the CDR3. Germline V lookup: CDR1 MDHEN, CDR2 SYDVKM. The CDR3 DNA is TGTGCCAGCAGGGCCTATTGGAACACTGAAGCTTTCTTT. It encodes CASRAYWNTEAFF.

V and J are TRBV6-5 and TRBJ2-7, with 7 nucleotides matching TRBD2. V lost 6 bases, J lost 1 base, and 9 bases stayed unmatched. CDR3 size: 15 residues. Germline assignment: CDR1 MNHEY and CDR2 SVGAGI. CDR3 amino acids: CASRQSGTTSYEQYF. CDR3 DNA sequence: TGTGCCAGCAGGCAAAGCGGGACTACATCCTACGAGCAGTACTTC.

The chain is built from TRBV2 and TRBJ2-1; TRBD2 agrees at 14 bases. The germline CDR1 and CDR2 sequences are SNHLY and FYNNEI. V lost 6 bases, J lost 10 bases, and 5 bases stayed unmatched. The CDR3 runs to 14 residues. The CDR3 sequence is CASRRTSGRQEQFF. The CDR3 DNA is TGTGCCAGCAGGAGGACTAGCGGGAGGCAAGAGCAGTTCTTC.

The CDR3 DNA reads TGTGCCAGCAGCTTGGCAAGCCGGGGACTAGCGGGAGGGGAGACCCAGTACTTC. As protein: CASSLASRGLAGGETQYF. The chain has TRBV7-2 and TRBJ2-5; 16 bases map to TRBD2. The J segment lost 5 bases and the V segment lost 3 bases, leaving 9 bases of the junction unmatched. Germline V gives CDR1 SGHTA, CDR2 FQGNSA. The CDR3 loop spans 18 amino acids.

This clone was recorded only once. The gene calls are TRBV30 and TRBJ2-2; no clear D gene. V lost 6 bases and J 0 bases, leaving 5 bases between the germline ends. From germline, CDR1 is GTSNPN and CDR2 SVGIG (reference sequence). This CDR3 has 12 residues. In nucleotides, the CDR3 is TGTGCCTGTACACCGAACACCGGGGAGCTGTTTTTT. Amino acids: CACTPNTGELFF.

The chain is built from TRBV15 and TRBJ1-1, with TRBD1 as a possible D gene (5 bases). From germline, CDR1 is LNHNV and CDR2 YYDKDF (reference sequence). The V end lost 3 bases, the J end lost 1 base, and 12 bases lay between the germline ends. The CDR3 totals 15 residues. In DNA form, the CDR3 reads TGTGCCACCAGCAGGGAAGGGGTTGGGAACACTGAAGCTTTCTTT. This gives the protein CATSREGVGNTEAFF.

This clone showed up just once. This rearrangement joins TRBV10-3 to TRBJ1-3; D gene ambiguous. Germline CDR1 is ENHRY and CDR2 is SYGVKD. V was trimmed by 7 bases and J by 2 bases, leaving 6 bases between them. This CDR3 is 12 amino acids long. As DNA, the CDR3 is TGTGCCATCACGGAAACTGGAAACACCATATATTTT. The encoded protein is CAITETGNTIYF.

Turning to this clone: Other DNA sequences within the sample encode an identical CDR3. The CDR3 sequence is CASSPSGGSYEQYF. CDR3 in DNA: TGTGCCAGCAGCCCCTCGGGCGGCTCCTACGAGCAGTACTTC. The genes are TRBV5-4 and TRBJ2-7; D is undetermined. CDR3 size: 14 residues. Germline V lookup: CDR1 SGHNT, CDR2 YYREEE (reference sequence). V was shortened by 4 bases and J by 0 bases, with 11 bases between the two germline ends.

This rearrangement joins TRBV2 to TRBJ2-7, with 9 bases aligning to TRBD1. Trimming at V came to 6 bases and at J to 5 bases, leaving 8 bases not matched to a gene. Germline CDR1 SNHLY, CDR2 FYNNEI. There are 14 residues in the CDR3. The CDR3 DNA follows: TGTGCCAGCAGGATCGGGACAGGGCTCCACGAGCAGTACTTC. Translated, it gives CASRIGTGLHEQYF.

V and J are TRBV7-3 and TRBJ2-2; TRBD1 aligns across 9 bases. CDR1 is SGHTA, CDR2 FQGTGA, per germline. This CDR3 is built from 14 residues. Unmatched junction bases numbered 6, after V lost 7 bases and J lost 6 bases. CDR3 bases: TGTGCCAGCATGCTGGGACAGGGATCCGGGGAGCTGTTTTTT. It translates to CASMLGQGSGELFF.

V gene TRBV28 combines with J gene TRBJ1-2, with D tentatively TRBD1 (5 bases). V shed 8 bases and J shed 5 bases, with 15 bases lying between them. CDR1 is MDHEN and CDR2 is SYDVKM in the germline V gene. The CDR3 has 13 residues. Here the CDR3 reads CASGVGESYGYTF. The CDR3 DNA sequence: TGTGCCAGCGGGGTGGGGGAGAGTTATGGCTACACCTTC.

The chain couples TRBV6-5 to TRBJ2-1; TRBD1 matches at 7 bases. Germline CDR1 reads MNHEY; CDR2 reads SVGAGI. With 6 bases clipped from V and 4 bases from J, the junction kept 9 bases outside the gene matches. This CDR3 spans 15 amino acids. The CDR3 nucleotides read TGTGCCAGCAGACCACAGGGGATGTTTTACAATGAGCAGTTCTTC. Protein sequence: CASRPQGMFYNEQFF.

The rearrangement joins TRBV4-1 to TRBJ2-2, with 10 nucleotides matching TRBD1. Germline V gives CDR1 MGHRA, CDR2 YSYEKL. The CDR3 runs to 16 residues. The V gene end was trimmed by 1 base and the J gene end by 10 bases; junction bases not matched to a gene: 9. CDR3 sequence reads: CASSQGGGQGRMELFF. Written as DNA, the CDR3 is TGCGCCAGCAGCCAAGGGGGGGGACAGGGGCGAATGGAGCTGTTTTTT.